This TCR beta chain emerged from a study of human T cells and chemical hapten exposure. Study-wide results and caveats: Compared with pre-sensitization or healthy control sets, expanded TCRs clustered more. TCRs exceeding a frequency of 1 in 1000 stayed unchanged under DPC sensitization.

The sample holds a few counts of this clonotype. The antigen is undetermined. The time point here: patch test 1, 2 weeks after DPC sensitization. Treatment given: therapeutic diphenylcyclopropenone sensitization with weekly scalp DPC. Total RNA extraction was carried out from unfractionated whole blood. Source study methods: A per-sample median of around 91,000 TCRs was observed, with counts ranging from roughly 20,000 to 750,000. TCRdb processed the RACE reads anew with MiXCR; each CDR3 protein has one entry. The V and J calls reflect TCRdb's pipeline rather than the authors' work. The repertoire holds some 83,000 distinct CDR3 sequences, with approximately 12% as singletons. Trimming pared 5 bases from V and 11 bases from J, leaving 18 bases between. The CDR3 contains 13 residues.

The sequencing here drew on whole blood, taken in connection with sensitization to the hapten diphenylcyclopropenone (DPC). The clonotype was recovered from a woman in her forties or fifties with alopecia areata. Some clones in this sample may be carry-over from other donors' samples. The rearrangement joins TRBV12-3 or TRBV12-4 to TRBJ1-1; D unresolved. CDR3 protein: CASSTRAQAGAFF. In DNA, the CDR3 is TGTGCCAGCAGTACCCGGGCCCAAGCTGGGGCTTTCTTT.